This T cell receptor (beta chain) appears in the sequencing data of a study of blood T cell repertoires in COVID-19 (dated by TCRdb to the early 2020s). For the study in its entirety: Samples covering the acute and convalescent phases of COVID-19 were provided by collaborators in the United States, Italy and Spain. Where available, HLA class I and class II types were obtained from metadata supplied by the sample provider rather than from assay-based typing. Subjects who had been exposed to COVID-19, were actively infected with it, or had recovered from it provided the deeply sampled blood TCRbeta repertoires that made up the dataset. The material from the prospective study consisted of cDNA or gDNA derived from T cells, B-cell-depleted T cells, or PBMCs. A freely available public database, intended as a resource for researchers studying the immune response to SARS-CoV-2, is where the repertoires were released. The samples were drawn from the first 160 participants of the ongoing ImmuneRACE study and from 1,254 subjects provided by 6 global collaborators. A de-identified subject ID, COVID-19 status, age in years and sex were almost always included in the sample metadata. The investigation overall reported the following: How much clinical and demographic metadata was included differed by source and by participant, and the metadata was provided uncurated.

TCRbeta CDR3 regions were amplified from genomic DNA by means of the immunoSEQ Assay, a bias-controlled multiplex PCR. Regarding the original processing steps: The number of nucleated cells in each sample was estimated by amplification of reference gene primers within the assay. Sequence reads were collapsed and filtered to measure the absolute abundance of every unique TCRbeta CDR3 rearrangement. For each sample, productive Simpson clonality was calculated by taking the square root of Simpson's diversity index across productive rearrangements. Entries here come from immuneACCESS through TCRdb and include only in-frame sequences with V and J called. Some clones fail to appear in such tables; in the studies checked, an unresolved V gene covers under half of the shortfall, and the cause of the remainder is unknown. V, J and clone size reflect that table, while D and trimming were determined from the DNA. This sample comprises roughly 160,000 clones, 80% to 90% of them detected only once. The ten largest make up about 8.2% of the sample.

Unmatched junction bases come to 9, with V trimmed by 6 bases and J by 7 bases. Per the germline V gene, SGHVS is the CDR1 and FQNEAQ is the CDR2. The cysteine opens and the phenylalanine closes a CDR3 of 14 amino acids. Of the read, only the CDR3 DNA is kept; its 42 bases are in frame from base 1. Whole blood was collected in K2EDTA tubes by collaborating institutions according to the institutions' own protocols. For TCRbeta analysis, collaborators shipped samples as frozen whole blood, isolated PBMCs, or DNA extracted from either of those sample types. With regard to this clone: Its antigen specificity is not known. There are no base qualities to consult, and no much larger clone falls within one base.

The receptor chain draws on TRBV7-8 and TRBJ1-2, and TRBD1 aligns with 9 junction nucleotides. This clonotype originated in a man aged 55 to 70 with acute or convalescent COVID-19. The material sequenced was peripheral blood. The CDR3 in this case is CASRQSGTGSGYTF. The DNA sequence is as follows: TGTGCCAGCAGACAAAGCGGGACAGGGTCTGGCTACACCTTC. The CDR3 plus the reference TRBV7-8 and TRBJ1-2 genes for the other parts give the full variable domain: GAGVSQSPRYKVAKRGQDVALRCDPISGHVSLFWYQQALGQGPEFLTYFQNEAQLDKSGLPSDRFFAERPEGSVSTLKIQRTQQEDSAVYLCASRQSGTGSGYTFGSGTRLTVV.